Following are 15 T cell receptor beta chains from one sample sequenced in a study of T cell repertoires in cytomegalovirus infection. MiXCR was run by TCRdb on the reads, yielding one entry per CDR3 protein. The data contain 650,000 to 900,000 distinct CDR3 sequences, approximately 30% of them singletons. The antigens for these receptors are not known. Sequencing was performed on cultured CD8+ T cells from PBMCs, taken from culture after CMV antigen stimulation. Receptors were obtained from a human donor in good health (CMV status not recorded). Some clones in this sample may be carry-over from other donors' samples.

This clonotype turned up a few times. This chain links TRBV7-6 with TRBJ2-1; D gene uncertain. V was shortened by 0 bases and J by 6 bases, with 6 bases between the two germline ends. The germline V gene encodes CDR1 SGHVS and CDR2 FNYEAQ. The CDR3 runs 13 residues. CDR3 in amino acids: CASSLALVNEQFF. CDR3 in DNA: TGTGCCAGCAGCTTAGCCCTCGTCAATGAGCAGTTCTTC.

This clonotype was picked up a small number of times. This sequence joins TRBV7-4 and TRBJ1-5; TRBD1 agrees at 11 bases. The CDR3 has 17 residues. J lost 3 bases, V lost 7 bases, and 11 bases had no gene match. Germline assignment: CDR1 SGHVT and CDR2 SQSDAQ. This CDR3 is CASTLDRGRKDNQPQHF. CDR3 DNA: TGTGCCAGCACCCTGGACAGGGGGCGCAAAGACAATCAGCCCCAGCATTTT.

The chain has TRBV7-6 and TRBJ1-6; TRBD1 matches 7 bases. Germline CDR1 SGHVS, CDR2 FNYEAQ. V lost 5 bases and J lost 7; bases outside the gene matches: 8. The CDR3 extends over 15 amino acids. The CDR3 sequence is CASSPSAGGNSPLHF. The CDR3 nucleotides are TGTGCCAGCAGCCCCTCGGCAGGGGGGAATTCACCCCTCCACTTT.

The CDR3 DNA sequence: TGTGCCAGCAGCTCAGGGACTAGCGGGGAGTACCAAGAGACCCAGTACTTC. Translation: CASSSGTSGEYQETQYF. The rearrangement links TRBV11-3 to TRBJ2-5, with 13 bases fitting TRBD2. The V and J ends lost 4 bases and 0 bases, in that order; junction bases with no gene match: 5. This CDR3 region has 17 residues. Germline values: CDR1 SGHNT, CDR2 YENEEA.

The chain joins TRBV7-2 to TRBJ2-7; TRBD1 matches at 9 bases. V trimming: 7 bases; J trimming: 4 bases; junction bases outside the gene matches: 5. CDR3 size: 13 residues. Germline lookup yields CDR1 SGHTA and CDR2 FQGNSA. CDR3 DNA: TGTGCCAGCACGTACGGGACAGGGTACGAGCAGTACGTC. Translation: CASTYGTGYEQYV.

This clonotype appeared many times. V usage is TRBV7-9 and J usage is TRBJ2-2, with D perhaps given as TRBD1 or TRBD2 (6 bases each). With 5 bases removed from V and 6 bases from J, the gap between germline ends came to 19 bases. Looked up from germline, CDR1 is SEHNR and CDR2 is FQNEAQ (reference sequence). CDR3 length equals 16 residues. This CDR3 reads CASSPRGTRGPGELFF. The CDR3 region has the DNA TGTGCCAGCAGCCCTAGGGGTACCCGGGGGCCCGGGGAGCTGTTTTTT.

The chain links TRBV3-1 to TRBJ2-2; the D gene is possibly TRBD1 (7 bases). The V gene lost 4 bases and the J gene lost 6 bases, with 12 bases spanning the gap. CDR1 and CDR2 (germline): LGHDT, YNNKEL (reference sequence). The CDR3 covers 14 residues. The CDR3 is CASSRRGHPGELFF. CDR3 coding DNA: TGTGCCAGCAGCCGGAGGGGGCATCCCGGGGAGCTGTTTTTT.

The chain employs TRBV29-1 and TRBJ1-2, with 7 bases that match TRBD1. The V and J ends lost 6 bases and 7 bases, in that order; junction bases with no gene match: 8. The CDR3 is 12 residues long. Germline values: CDR1 SQVTM, CDR2 ANQGSEA. For the CDR3, the DNA is TGCAGCGTGCCGGGCCAGGGGGGTGGCTACACCTTC. This gives the protein CSVPGQGGGYTF.

Turning to this clonotype: A single base separates this from a much larger clone, so it may be a read error. V is TRBV11-2 and J is TRBJ2-7, with D possibly being TRBD2 (5 bases). Per germline, CDR1 SGHAT and CDR2 FQNNGV. V was cut by 4 bases and J by 6 bases, with 19 bases left in between. This CDR3 region has 15 residues. CDR3 protein: CASSSSRRTFLEQYF. CDR3 DNA sequence: TGTGCCAGCAGCTCCTCGAGGAGGACTTTCCTCGAGCAGTACTTC.

This clonotype has a handful of counts. The chain links TRBV10-3 to TRBJ2-3, with a weak D call TRBD2 (6 bases). The ends were cut back, 2 bases at V and 6 bases at J, with 15 bases in the middle. CDR1 ENHRY and CDR2 SYGVKD come from the germline V gene. This CDR3 has 15 residues. CDR3 sequence (DNA): TGTGCCATCAGTGAGCCCGCGGGGATCGTCGATACGCAGTATTTT. Its protein product is CAISEPAGIVDTQYF.

This clonotype was recorded once. At one of its ends the junction is not consistent with the germline gene, which may arise from a read error. This chain's CDR3 is CASSIASNQSQHF. The CDR3 DNA is TGTGCCAGTAGTATAGCCAGCAATCAGTCCCAGCATTTT. The chain employs TRBV19 and TRBJ1-5; D unresolved. The CDR3 covers 13 residues. CDR1 LNHDA and CDR2 SQIVND come from the germline V gene (reference sequence).

This clonotype was counted a few times. This chain joins TRBV12-3 or TRBV12-4 and TRBJ2-7, with 7 bases fitting TRBD2. The CDR3 contains 14 residues. The junction had 6 bases not matched to a gene; V was cut back by 5 bases and J by 2 bases. The CDR3 DNA reads as TGTGCCAGCAGTCCTCCGGGACTACCCTACGAGCAGTACTTC. Amino acids: CASSPPGLPYEQYF.

At least ten counts were recorded for this clonotype. The CDR3 sequence: CASSARGLGNTIYF. Written as DNA, the CDR3 is TGTGCCAGCAGCGCTCGGGGCCTCGGAAACACCATATATTTT. The chain employs TRBV12-3 or TRBV12-4 and TRBJ1-3; a possible D gene is TRBD1 (5 bases). CDR3 length equals 14 residues. V dropped 6 bases and J dropped 4 bases, with 13 bases sitting between them.

This clonotype was seen ten or more times. The chain recombines TRBV7-9 with TRBJ2-3; D not certain. The germline CDR1 and CDR2 sequences are SEHNR and FQNEAQ (reference sequence). The V end lost 6 bases, the J end lost 0 bases, and 7 bases lay between the germline ends. This CDR3 is built from 13 residues. CDR3 sequence: CASRQPSTDTQYF. In DNA, the CDR3 is TGTGCCAGCAGGCAACCTAGCACAGATACGCAGTATTTT. Filled out from reference TRBV7-9 and TRBJ2-3, the complete variable domain reads DTGVSQNPRHKITKRGQNVTFRCDPISEHNRLYWYRQTLGQGPEFLTYFQNEAQLEKSRLLSDRFSAERPKGSFSTLEIQRTEQGDSAMYLCASRQPSTDTQYFGPGTRLTVL.

This clonotype was counted a few times. The chain couples TRBV7-9 to TRBJ1-1; no firm D call. The CDR3 consists of 11 residues. The V end lost 6 bases, the J end lost 8 bases, and 10 bases lay between the germline ends. Germline V gene lookup returns CDR1 SEHNR and CDR2 FQNEAQ (reference sequence). The DNA of the CDR3 is TGTGCCAGCAGGACCTTGGACGAAGCTTTCTTT. Its protein product is CASRTLDEAFF.